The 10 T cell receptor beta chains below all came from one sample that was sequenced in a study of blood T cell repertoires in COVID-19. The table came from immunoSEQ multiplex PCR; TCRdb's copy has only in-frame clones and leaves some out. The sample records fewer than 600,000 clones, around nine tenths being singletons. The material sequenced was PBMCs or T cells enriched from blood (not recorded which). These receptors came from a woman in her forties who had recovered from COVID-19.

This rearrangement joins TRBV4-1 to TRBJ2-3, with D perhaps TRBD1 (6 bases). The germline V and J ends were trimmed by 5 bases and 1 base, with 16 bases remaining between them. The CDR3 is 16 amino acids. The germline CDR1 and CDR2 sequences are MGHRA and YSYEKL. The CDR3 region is CASSSHRDGGTDTQYF. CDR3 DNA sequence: TGCGCCAGCAGCTCCCACAGGGACGGCGGCACAGATACGCAGTATTTT.

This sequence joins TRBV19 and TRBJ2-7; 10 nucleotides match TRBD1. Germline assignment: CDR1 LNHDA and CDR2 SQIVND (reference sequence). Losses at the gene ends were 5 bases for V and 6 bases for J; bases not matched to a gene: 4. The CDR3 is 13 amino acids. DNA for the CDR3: TGTGCCAGTAGTCCCAGGGACAGGGGCGAGCAGTACTTC. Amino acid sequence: CASSPRDRGEQYF.

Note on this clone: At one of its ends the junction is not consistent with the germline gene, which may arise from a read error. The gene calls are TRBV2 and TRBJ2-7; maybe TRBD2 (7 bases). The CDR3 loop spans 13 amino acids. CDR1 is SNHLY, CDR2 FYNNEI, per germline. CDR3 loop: CASNGEGPFEGGF. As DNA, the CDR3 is TGTGCCAGCAATGGGGAGGGTCCCTTCGAAGGGGGCTTC.

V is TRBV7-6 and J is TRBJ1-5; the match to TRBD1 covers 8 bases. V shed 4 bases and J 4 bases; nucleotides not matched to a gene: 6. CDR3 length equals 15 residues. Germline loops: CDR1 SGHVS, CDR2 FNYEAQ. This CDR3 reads CASSYGQGRNQPQHF. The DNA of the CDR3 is TGTGCCAGCAGCTACGGACAGGGTCGAAATCAGCCCCAGCATTTT.

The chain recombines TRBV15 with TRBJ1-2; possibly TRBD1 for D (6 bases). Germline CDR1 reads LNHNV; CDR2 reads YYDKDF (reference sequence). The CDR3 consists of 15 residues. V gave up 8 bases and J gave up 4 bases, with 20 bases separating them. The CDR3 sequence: CATRPGVQGLYGYTF. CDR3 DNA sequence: TGTGCCACCCGTCCAGGGGTCCAGGGCCTCTATGGCTACACCTTC.

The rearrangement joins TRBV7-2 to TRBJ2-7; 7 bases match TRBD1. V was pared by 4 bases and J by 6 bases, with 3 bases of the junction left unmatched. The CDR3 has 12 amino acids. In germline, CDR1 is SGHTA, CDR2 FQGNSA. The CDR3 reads CASSSTGIEQYF. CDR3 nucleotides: TGTGCCAGCAGCTCGACAGGGATCGAGCAGTACTTC.

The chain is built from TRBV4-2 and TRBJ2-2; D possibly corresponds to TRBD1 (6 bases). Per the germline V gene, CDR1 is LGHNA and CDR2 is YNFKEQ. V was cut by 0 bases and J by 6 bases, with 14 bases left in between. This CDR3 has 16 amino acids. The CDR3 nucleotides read TGTGCCAGCAGCCAAGATGCAGGGGTTGATGCCGGGGAGCTGTTTTTT. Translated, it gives CASSQDAGVDAGELFF.

DNA for the CDR3: TGTGCCACCAGCGGAGTAGCGGGGTACAATGAGCAGTTCTTC. Residues: CATSGVAGYNEQFF. The chain has TRBV15 and TRBJ2-1; the match to TRBD2 covers 8 bases. This CDR3 has 14 amino acids. Germline V gene lookup returns CDR1 LNHNV and CDR2 YYDKDF (reference sequence). J lost 4 bases, V lost 5 bases, and 4 bases had no gene match.

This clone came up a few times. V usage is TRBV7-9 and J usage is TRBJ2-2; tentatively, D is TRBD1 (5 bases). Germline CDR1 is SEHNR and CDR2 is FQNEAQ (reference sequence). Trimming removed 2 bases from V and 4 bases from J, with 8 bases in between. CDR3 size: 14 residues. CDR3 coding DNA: TGTGCCAGCAGCTTAACGACAGTCACCGGGGAGCTGTTTTTT. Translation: CASSLTTVTGELFF. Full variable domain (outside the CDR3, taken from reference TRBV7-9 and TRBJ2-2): DTGVSQNPRHKITKRGQNVTFRCDPISEHNRLYWYRQTLGQGPEFLTYFQNEAQLEKSRLLSDRFSAERPKGSFSTLEIQRTEQGDSAMYLCASSLTTVTGELFFGEGSRLTVL.

The CDR3 loop reads CASSLVGGPYNEQFF. The CDR3, as DNA: TGCGCCAGCAGCTTGGTCGGGGGGCCCTACAATGAGCAGTTCTTC. This chain uses TRBV5-1 with TRBJ2-1, with D perhaps matching TRBD2 (7 bases). Germline assignment: CDR1 SGHRS and CDR2 YFSETQ. The CDR3 extends over 15 amino acids. The ends were cut back, 0 bases at V and 2 bases at J, with 9 bases in the middle.